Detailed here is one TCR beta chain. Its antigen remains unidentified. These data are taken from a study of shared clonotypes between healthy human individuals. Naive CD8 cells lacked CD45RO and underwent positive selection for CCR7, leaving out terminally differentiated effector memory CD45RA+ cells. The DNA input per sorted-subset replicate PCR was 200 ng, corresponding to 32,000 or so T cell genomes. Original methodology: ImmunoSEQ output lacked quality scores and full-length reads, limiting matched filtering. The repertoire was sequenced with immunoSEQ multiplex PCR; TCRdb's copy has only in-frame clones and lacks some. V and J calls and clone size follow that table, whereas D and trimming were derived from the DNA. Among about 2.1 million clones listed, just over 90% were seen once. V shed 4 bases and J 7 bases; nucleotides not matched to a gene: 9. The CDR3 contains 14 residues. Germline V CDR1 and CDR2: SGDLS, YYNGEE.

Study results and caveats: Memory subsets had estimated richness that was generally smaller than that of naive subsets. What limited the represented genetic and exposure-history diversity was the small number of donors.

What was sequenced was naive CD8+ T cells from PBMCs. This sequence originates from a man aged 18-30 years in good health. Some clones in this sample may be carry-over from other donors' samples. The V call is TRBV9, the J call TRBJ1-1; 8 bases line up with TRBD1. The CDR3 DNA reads TGTGCCAGCAGCATCGGACAGGGTGGAATTGAAGCTTTCTTT. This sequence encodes CASSIGQGGIEAFF. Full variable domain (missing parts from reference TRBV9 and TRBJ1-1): DSGVTQTPKHLITATGQRVTLRCSPRSGDLSVYWYQQSLDQGLQFLIQYYNGEERAKGNILERFSAQQFPDLHSELNLSSLELGDSALYFCASSIGQGGIEAFFGQGTRLTVV.